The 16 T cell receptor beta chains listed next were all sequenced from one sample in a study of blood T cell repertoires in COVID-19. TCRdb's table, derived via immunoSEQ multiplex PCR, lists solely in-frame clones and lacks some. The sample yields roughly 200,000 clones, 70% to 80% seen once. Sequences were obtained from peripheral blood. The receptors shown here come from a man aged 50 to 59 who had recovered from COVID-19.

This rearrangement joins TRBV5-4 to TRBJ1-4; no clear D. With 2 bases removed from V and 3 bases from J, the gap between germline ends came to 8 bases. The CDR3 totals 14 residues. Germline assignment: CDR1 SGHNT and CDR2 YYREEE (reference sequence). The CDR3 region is CASSLWESNEKLFF. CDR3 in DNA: TGTGCCAGCAGCTTATGGGAGTCTAATGAAAAACTGTTTTTT.

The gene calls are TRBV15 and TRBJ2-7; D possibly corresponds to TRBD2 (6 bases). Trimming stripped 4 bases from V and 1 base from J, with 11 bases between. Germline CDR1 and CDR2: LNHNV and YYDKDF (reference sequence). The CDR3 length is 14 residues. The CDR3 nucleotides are TGTGCCACCAGCAAGACTAGGCAATCCTACGAGCAGTACTTC. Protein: CATSKTRQSYEQYF.

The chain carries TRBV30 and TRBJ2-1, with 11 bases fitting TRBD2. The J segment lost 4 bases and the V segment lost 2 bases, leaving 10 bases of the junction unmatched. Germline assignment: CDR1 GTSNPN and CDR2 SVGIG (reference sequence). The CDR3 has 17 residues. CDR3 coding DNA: TGTGCCTGGAGTTGGGCTACACTAGCGGGAGTTTACAATGAGCAGTTCTTC. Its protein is CAWSWATLAGVYNEQFF. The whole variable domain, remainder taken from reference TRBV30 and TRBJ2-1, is SQTIHQWPATLVQPVGSPLSLECTVEGTSNPNLYWYRQAAGRGLQLLFYSVGIGQISSEVPQNLSASRPQDRQFILSSKKLLLSDSGFYLCAWSWATLAGVYNEQFFGPGTRLTVL.

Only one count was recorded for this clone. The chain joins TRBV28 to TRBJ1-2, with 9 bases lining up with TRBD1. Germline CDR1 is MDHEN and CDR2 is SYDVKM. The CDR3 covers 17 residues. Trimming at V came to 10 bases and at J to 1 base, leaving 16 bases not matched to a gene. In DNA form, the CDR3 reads TGTGCCACCTATAGACGGGACAGGGTAATTGGTAACTATGGCTACACCTTC. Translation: CATYRRDRVIGNYGYTF.

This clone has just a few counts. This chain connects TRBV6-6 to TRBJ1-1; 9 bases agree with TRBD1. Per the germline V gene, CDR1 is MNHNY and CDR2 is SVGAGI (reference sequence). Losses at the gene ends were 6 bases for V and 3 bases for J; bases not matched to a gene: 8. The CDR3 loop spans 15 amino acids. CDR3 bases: TGTGCCAGCAGCCCCGGGACAGGGACGTACACTGAAGCTTTCTTT. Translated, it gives CASSPGTGTYTEAFF.

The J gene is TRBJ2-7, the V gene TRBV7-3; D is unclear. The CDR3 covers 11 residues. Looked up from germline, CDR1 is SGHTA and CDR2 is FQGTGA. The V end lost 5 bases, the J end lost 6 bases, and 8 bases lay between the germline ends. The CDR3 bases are TGTGCCAGCAGCCGAGAGAGCGAGCAGTACTTC. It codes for CASSRESEQYF.

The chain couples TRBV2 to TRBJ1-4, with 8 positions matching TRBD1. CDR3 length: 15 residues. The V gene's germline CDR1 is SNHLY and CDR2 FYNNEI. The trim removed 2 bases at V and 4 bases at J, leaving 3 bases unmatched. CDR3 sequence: CASSELTGVNEKLFF. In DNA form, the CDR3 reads TGTGCCAGCAGTGAACTGACAGGGGTTAATGAAAAACTGTTTTTT.

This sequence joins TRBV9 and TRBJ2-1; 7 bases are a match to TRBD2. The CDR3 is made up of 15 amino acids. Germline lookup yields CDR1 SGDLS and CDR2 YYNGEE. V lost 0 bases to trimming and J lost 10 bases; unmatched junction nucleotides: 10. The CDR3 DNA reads TGTGCCAGCAGCGTAGTTCCTAGCGGAGCTTCGGAGCAGTTCTTC. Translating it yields CASSVVPSGASEQFF. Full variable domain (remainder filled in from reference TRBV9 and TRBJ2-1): DSGVTQTPKHLITATGQRVTLRCSPRSGDLSVYWYQQSLDQGLQFLIQYYNGEERAKGNILERFSAQQFPDLHSELNLSSLELGDSALYFCASSVVPSGASEQFFGPGTRLTVL.

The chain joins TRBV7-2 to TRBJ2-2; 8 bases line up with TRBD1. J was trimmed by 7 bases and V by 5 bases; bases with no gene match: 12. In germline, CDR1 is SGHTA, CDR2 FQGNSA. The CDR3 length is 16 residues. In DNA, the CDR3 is TGTGCCAGCAGCAGGACAGGGAGGTTAAGTAACGGGGAGCTGTTTTTT. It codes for CASSRTGRLSNGELFF.

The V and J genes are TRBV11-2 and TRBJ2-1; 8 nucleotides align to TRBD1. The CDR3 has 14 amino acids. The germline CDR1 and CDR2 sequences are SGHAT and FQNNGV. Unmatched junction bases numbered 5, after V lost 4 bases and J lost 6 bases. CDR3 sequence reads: CASSSRTGSNEQFF. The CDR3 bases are TGTGCCAGCAGCTCCAGGACAGGGAGCAATGAGCAGTTCTTC.

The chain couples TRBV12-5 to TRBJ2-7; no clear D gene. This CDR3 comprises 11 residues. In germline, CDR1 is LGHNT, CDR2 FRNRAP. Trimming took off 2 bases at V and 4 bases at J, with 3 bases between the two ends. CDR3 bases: TGTGCTAGTGGTTTGACTTACGAGCAGTACTTC. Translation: CASGLTYEQYF.

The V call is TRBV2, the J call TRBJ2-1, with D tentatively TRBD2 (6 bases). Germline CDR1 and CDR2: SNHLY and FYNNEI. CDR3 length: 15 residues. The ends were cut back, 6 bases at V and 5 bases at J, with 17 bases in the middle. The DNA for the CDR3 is TGTGCCAGCAGGGTAGCGGAGAGGCTCAACAATGAGCAGTTCTTC. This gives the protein CASRVAERLNNEQFF.

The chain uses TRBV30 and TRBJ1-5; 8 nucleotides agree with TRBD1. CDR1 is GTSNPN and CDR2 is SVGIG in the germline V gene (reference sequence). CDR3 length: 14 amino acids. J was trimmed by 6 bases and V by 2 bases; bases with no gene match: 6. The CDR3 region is CAWSREQGGQPQHF. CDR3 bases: TGTGCCTGGAGTAGAGAACAGGGGGGTCAGCCCCAGCATTTT. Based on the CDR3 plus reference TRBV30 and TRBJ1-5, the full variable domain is SQTIHQWPATLVQPVGSPLSLECTVEGTSNPNLYWYRQAAGRGLQLLFYSVGIGQISSEVPQNLSASRPQDRQFILSSKKLLLSDSGFYLCAWSREQGGQPQHFGDGTRLSIL.

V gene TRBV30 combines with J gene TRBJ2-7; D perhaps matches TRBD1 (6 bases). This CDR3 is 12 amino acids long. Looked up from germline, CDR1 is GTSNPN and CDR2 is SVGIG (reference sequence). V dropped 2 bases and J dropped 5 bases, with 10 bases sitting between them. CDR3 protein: CAWSPRGNEQYF. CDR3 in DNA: TGTGCCTGGAGTCCCAGGGGAAACGAGCAGTACTTC.

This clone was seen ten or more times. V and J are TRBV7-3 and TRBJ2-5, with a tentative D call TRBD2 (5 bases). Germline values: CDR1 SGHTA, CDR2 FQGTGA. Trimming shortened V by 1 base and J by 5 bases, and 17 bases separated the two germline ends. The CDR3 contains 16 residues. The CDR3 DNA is TGTGCCAGCAGCTTAAGTCCCTGGAGGCGAGCCGAGACCCAGTACTTC. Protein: CASSLSPWRRAETQYF.

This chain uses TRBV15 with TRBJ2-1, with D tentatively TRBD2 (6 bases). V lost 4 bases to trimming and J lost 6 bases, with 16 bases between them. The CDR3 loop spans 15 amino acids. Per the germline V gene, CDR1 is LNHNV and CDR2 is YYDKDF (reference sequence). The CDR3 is CATSKRKGDFNEQFF. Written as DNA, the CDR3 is TGTGCCACCAGCAAGAGGAAAGGGGACTTCAATGAGCAGTTCTTC.